These T cell receptor beta chains were read from a single sample in a study of shared clonotypes between healthy human individuals. Libraries were prepared by immunoSEQ multiplex PCR; TCRdb keeps only in-frame clonotypes and omits some of them. The table shows 750,000 to 1,000,000 clones, with around 92% occurring only once. The source material was naive CD8+ T cells sorted from blood. Receptors originate from a man aged 25-40 years in good health. Each CDR3 is given with its conserved first and last residue. D genes are given only for firm matches. Clone size is not always given. Where it is, it says once, few, many or a class for expanded clones.

d_call j_call v_call cdr3_length clone_size cdr3_aa cdr3_nt
TRBD2 TRBJ2-1 TRBV5-8 15 NA CASSSRLAPYNEQFF TGTGCCAGCAGCTCCCGACTAGCGCCTTACAATGAGCAGTTCTTC
TRBD1 TRBJ1-2 TRBV6-6 14 NA CASSGQGGSDGYTF TGTGCCAGCAGTGGCCAGGGGGGGAGCGATGGCTACACCTTC
NA TRBJ1-1 TRBV19 13 NA CASSKGYVTEAFF TGTGCCAGTTCAAAGGGGTATGTCACTGAAGCTTTCTTT
NA TRBJ2-1 TRBV7-2 16 once CASSLGYGQRTWEQFF TGTGCCAGCAGCTTAGGATATGGTCAGAGAACTTGGGAGCAGTTCTTC
TRBD1 TRBJ2-7 TRBV29-1 15 NA CSVEDRGDRVNEQYF TGCAGCGTTGAAGATCGAGGGGACAGGGTCAACGAGCAGTACTTC
NA TRBJ1-2 TRBV9 13 NA CASSGERQYGYTF TGTGCCAGCAGCGGAGAGAGACAGTATGGCTACACCTTC
TRBD2 TRBJ2-7 TRBV6-1 16 once CASSDVGGRVSYEQYF TGTGCCAGCAGTGATGTTGGCGGGAGGGTCTCCTACGAGCAGTACTTC
NA TRBJ2-7 TRBV10-2 14 NA CASSEFGLPYEQYF TGCGCCAGCAGTGAGTTTGGGCTACCCTACGAGCAGTACTTC
NA TRBJ1-2 TRBV4-1 14 NA CASSQDRTAWAETF TGCGCCAGCAGCCAAGACAGGACGGCCTGGGCTGAAACCTTC
TRBD2 TRBJ2-7 TRBV7-9 16 NA CASSLGGLADSYEQYF TGTGCCAGCAGCTTAGGAGGTCTAGCGGACTCCTACGAGCAGTACTTC
TRBD1 TRBJ2-7 TRBV4-1 14 NA CASSQVTGAYEQYF TGCGCCAGCAGCCAAGTGACAGGGGCGTACGAGCAGTACTTC
NA TRBJ2-2 TRBV11-3 15 NA CASSSTGRSTGELFF TGTGCCAGCAGCTCCACGGGGCGTAGCACCGGGGAGCTGTTTTTT
NA TRBJ2-1 TRBV15 15 NA CATSRDGGGYNEQFF TGTGCCACCAGCAGAGATGGAGGGGGCTACAATGAGCAGTTCTTC
NA TRBJ2-1 TRBV7-9 15 NA CASSHPDRPYNEQFF TGTGCCAGCAGCCATCCGGACAGACCCTACAATGAGCAGTTCTTC
NA TRBJ1-3 TRBV29-1 14 NA CSVVGGGLGNTIYF TGCAGCGTTGTCGGAGGGGGGCTTGGAAACACCATATATTTT
NA TRBJ2-3 TRBV30 14 few CAWSKLLGTDTQYF TGTGCCTGGAGTAAACTGTTAGGCACAGATACGCAGTATTTT